The source of this TCR beta chain is a study of T cell responses to AZD1222 COVID-19 vaccine (dated by TCRdb to about 2021). General notes on the study: AZD1222 recipients with second doses at about 4 weeks or about 12 weeks were pooled, because spike-specific TCR depth and breadth did not differ between schedules. TCR sequencing covered over 230 trial participants: roughly 200 given two doses of AZD1222 and approximately 26 given two doses of MenACWY control vaccine. Trial participants were enrolled into age subgroups of 18-55, 56-69 and 70-plus years, which contained about 150, 27 and 61 TCR-sequenced participants, respectively. Results and caveats for the whole study, not just this receptor: Conclusions about previously exposed vaccinees were limited because only six AZD1222 recipients were SARS-CoV-2 seropositive at baseline. In the small 56-69-year group, the increase in depth fell short of significance, most likely because of low power. Reportedly, almost half of the unique spike-specific TCRs recognized epitopes lying outside the regions that are mutated in the B.1.351 and B.1.1.7 variants. A significant rise in spike-specific TCR breadth and depth was observed after two AZD1222 doses relative to day 0 and relative to MenACWY recipients. The vaccine-associated CD4 TCRs covered the entire spike protein, and the dominant responses fell in regions 160-218 and 743-854. Participants were mostly white British and included more females than males, and it was suggested by the authors that clonal diversity may have been underestimated. Because no day 14 peak-response samples were available, repertoires were characterized only after the peak T cell response.

The sample's time point label is to be understood as: baseline before first vaccination. The vaccinee samples were drawn from two UK trials, COV001 and COV002, one of which was a single-blind randomized controlled phase 2/3 trial testing AZD1222 (ChAdOx1 nCoV-19) in healthy adults. For TCRbeta chain sequencing, PBMC samples from trial participants were taken at day 0 and at day 28 after the second dose. The CDR3 regions of human TCRbeta chains were subjected to immunosequencing. The authors processed their data as follows. Repertoire TCRs were checked for matches against a reference library of SARS-CoV-2-specific TCRs that had been generated using the MIRA antigen-specificity platform. Breadth was defined as the fraction of unique TCRs that were SARS-CoV-2-associated, and depth was defined as the fraction of total T cells that were SARS-CoV-2-associated. Using the MIRA data, each spike-specific TCR was assigned both to the spike region to which the TCR was reactive and to a CD4 or CD8 class. Log10-transformed breadth and depth values were compared by one-way ANOVA with Sidak's multiple comparisons tests. The source is immuneACCESS, and TCRdb retained only in-frame sequences with V and J called. Part of the clones is not carried over; for the studies checked, unresolved V genes explain less than half of this, and the remainder is unexplained. Clone size and V and J calls were adopted from that table, with D and trimming inferred from the DNA. The sample includes over 120,000 clones, with approximately 85% observed a single time. About 8% of the sample is taken by the ten largest.

CDR1 and CDR2 are drawn from the germline V gene: SGHVS, FQNEAQ. Reading from cysteine to phenylalanine, the CDR3 counts 15 amino acids. The only DNA kept is the CDR3, 45 bases in frame from the first base. The V and J ends are trimmed by 5 bases and 0 bases, leaving 11 bases between them. In the case of this clone: Its specific antigen is unknown. The record has no base qualities; no much larger clone is one base away.

This sequence was found in an adult in good health. This sample comprised peripheral blood, obtained on day 0 of AZD1222 vaccination. The chain couples TRBV7-8 to TRBJ1-3, with the D gene not clear enough to name. The CDR3 region has the sequence CASSPQAASGNTIYF. The nucleotides are TGTGCCAGCAGCCCCCAGGCAGCCTCTGGAAACACCATATATTTT.